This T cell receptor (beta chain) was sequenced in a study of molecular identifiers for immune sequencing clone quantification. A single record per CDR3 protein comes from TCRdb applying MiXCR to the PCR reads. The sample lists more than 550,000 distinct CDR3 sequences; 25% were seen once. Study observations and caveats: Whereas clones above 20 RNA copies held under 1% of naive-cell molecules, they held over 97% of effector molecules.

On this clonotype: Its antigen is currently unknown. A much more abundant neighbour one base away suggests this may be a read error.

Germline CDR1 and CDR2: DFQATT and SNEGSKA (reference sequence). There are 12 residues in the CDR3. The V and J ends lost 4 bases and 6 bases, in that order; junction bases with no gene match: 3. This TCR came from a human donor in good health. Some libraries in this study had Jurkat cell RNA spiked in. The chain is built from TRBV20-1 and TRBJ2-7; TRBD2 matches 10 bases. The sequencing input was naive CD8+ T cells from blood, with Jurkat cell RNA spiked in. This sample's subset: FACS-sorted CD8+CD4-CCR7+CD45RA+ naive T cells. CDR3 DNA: TGCAGTGCTACTAGCGGGGGTTGCGAGCAGTACTTC. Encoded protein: CSATSGGCEQYF.